This T cell receptor beta chain was identified in a study of CXCR3-negative and CXCR3-positive naive CD8 T cells. Study-level points and caveats: Relative to memory CD8+ cells, whose diversity was much lower, both naive subsets had comparably high diversity. Researchers reported similar TRBV-TRBJ usage in naive CXCR3-negative and CXCR3-positive cells, though memory differed. Cryopreserved cells showed partially decreased CXCR3 expression, and most assays used fresh PBMCs.

CD45RO-CCR7+CD27+CD95- cells counted as naive CD8+ T cells. The authors made the TRB cDNA libraries by 5' RACE using UMI labels. With the 5' RACE reads reprocessed, TCRdb shows one record per CDR3 protein and no DNA. In total, the table holds about 130,000 distinct CDR3 sequences. Germline CDR1 reads SGHTA; CDR2 reads FQGTGA. CDR3 length: 15 amino acids. With respect to this clonotype: Its antigen is unknown.

Sequences were obtained from naive CXCR3- CD8+ T cells from blood. Subset here: CD45RO-CCR7+CD27+CD95- naive CD8+ T cells lacking CXCR3 (TNR3-). The J gene is TRBJ2-1, the V gene TRBV7-3; as DNA is missing, the TRBD1 call by TCRdb cannot be tested. This sequence originates from a human donor in good health. Some clones in this sample may be carry-over from other donors' samples. CDR3 region: CASSEGPGRQNEQFF.